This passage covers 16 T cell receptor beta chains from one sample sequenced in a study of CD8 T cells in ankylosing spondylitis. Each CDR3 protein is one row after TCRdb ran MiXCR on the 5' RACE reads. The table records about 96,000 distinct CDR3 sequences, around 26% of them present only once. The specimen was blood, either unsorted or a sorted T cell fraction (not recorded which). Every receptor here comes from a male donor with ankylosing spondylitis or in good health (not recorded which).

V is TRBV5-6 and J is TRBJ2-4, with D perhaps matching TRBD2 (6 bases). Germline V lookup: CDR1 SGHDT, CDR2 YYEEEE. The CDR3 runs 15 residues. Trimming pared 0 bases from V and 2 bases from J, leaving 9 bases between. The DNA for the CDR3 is TGTGCCAGCAGCTTGGGCGGGGAAACCAAAAACATTCAGTACTTC. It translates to CASSLGGETKNIQYF.

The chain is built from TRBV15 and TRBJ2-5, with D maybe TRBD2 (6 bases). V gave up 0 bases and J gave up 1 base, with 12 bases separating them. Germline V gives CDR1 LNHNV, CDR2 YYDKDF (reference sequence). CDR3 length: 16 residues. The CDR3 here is CATSREHGGPQETQYF. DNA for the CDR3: TGTGCCACCAGCAGAGAACACGGGGGTCCCCAAGAGACCCAGTACTTC.

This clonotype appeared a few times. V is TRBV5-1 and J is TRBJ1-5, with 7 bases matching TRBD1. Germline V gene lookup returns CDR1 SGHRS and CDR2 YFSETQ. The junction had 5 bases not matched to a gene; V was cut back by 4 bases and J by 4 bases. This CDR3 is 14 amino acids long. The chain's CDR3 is CASSAGQPNQPQHF. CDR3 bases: TGCGCCAGCAGCGCGGGACAGCCGAATCAGCCCCAGCATTTT.

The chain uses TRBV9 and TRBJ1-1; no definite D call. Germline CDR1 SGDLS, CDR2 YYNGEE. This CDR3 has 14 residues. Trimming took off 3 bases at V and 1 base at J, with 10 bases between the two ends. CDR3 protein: CASSDPGKNTEAFF. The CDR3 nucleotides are TGTGCCAGCAGCGACCCAGGAAAGAACACTGAAGCTTTCTTT. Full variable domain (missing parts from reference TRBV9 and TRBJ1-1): DSGVTQTPKHLITATGQRVTLRCSPRSGDLSVYWYQQSLDQGLQFLIQYYNGEERAKGNILERFSAQQFPDLHSELNLSSLELGDSALYFCASSDPGKNTEAFFGQGTRLTVV.

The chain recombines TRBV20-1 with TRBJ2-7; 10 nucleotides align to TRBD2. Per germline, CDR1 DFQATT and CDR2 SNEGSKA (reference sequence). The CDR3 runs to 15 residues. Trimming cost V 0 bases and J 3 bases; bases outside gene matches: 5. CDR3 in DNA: TGCAGTGCTAGAGATCCACTAGCGGGACGCTACGAGCAGTACTTC. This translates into CSARDPLAGRYEQYF.

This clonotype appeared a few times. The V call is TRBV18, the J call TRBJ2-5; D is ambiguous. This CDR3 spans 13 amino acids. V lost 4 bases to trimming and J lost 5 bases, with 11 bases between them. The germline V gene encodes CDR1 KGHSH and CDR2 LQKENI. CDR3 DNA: TGTGCCAGCTCACAGACCCTAGGGGAGACCCAGTACTTC. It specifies CASSQTLGETQYF.

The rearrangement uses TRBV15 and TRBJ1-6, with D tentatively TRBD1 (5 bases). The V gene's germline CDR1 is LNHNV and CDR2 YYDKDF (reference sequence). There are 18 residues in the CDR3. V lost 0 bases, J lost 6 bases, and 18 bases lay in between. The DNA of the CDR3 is TGTGCCACCAGCAGAGATCGGCCGACAGTCGACCTTAATTCACCCCTCCACTTT. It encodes CATSRDRPTVDLNSPLHF. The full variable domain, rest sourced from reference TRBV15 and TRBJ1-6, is DAMVIQNPRYQVTQFGKPVTLSCSQTLNHNVMYWYQQKSSQAPKLLFHYYDKDFNNEADTPDNFQSRRPNTSFCFLDIRSPGLGDTAMYLCATSRDRPTVDLNSPLHFGNGTRLTVT.

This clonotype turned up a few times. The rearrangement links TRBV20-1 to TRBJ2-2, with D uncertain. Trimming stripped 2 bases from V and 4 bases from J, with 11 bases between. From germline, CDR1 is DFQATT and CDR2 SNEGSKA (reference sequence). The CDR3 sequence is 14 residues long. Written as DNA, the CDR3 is TGCAGTGCTAGACTGGCGGACCGCACCGGGGAGCTGTTTTTT. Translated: CSARLADRTGELFF.

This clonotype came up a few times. The CDR3 DNA reads as TGCAGTGCTAGAGCTTTAGGAAATAGCAATCAGCCCCAGCATTTT. Protein: CSARALGNSNQPQHF. This sequence joins TRBV20-1 and TRBJ1-5; no reliable D call. Deletions cut 1 base from V and 0 bases from J, with 10 bases between. This CDR3 spans 15 amino acids. Germline CDR1 and CDR2: DFQATT and SNEGSKA (reference sequence).

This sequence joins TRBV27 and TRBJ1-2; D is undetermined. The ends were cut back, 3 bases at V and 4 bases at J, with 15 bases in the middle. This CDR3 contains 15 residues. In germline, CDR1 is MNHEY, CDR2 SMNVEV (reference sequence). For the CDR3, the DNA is TGTGCCAGCAGTTTTGGGCGGAATACGGGCTATGGCTACACCTTC. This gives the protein CASSFGRNTGYGYTF.

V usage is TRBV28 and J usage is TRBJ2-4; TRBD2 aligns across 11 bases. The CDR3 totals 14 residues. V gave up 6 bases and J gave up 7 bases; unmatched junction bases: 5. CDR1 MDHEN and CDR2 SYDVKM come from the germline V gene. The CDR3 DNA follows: TGTGCCAGCAGCTTGACTAGCGGGACCAACATTCAGTACTTC. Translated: CASSLTSGTNIQYF. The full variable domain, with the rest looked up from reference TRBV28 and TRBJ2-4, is DVKVTQSSRYLVKRTGEKVFLECVQDMDHENMFWYRQDPGLGLRLIYFSYDVKMKEKGDIPEGYSVSREKKERFSLILESASTNQTSMYLCASSLTSGTNIQYFGAGTRLSVL.

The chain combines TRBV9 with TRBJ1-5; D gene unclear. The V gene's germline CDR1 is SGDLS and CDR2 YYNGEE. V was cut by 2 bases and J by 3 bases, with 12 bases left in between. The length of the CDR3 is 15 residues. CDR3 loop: CASSVTGRVNQPQHF. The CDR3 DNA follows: TGTGCCAGCAGCGTCACGGGGAGGGTCAATCAGCCCCAGCATTTT.

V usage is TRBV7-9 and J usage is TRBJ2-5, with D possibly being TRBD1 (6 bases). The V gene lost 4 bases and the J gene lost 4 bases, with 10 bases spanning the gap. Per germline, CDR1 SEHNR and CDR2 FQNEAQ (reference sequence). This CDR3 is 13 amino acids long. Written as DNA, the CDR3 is TGTGCCAGCAGCTCCCAGGGGCGAGAGACCCAGTACTTC. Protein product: CASSSQGRETQYF.

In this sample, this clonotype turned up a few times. CDR3 DNA: TGCGCCAGCAGCTTAAGCATGAACACTGAAGCTTTCTTT. This encodes CASSLSMNTEAFF. This chain uses TRBV5-1 with TRBJ1-1; D remains ambiguous. V was trimmed by 2 bases and J by 0 bases, leaving 5 bases between them. The CDR3 has 13 residues. Germline V lookup: CDR1 SGHRS, CDR2 YFSETQ.

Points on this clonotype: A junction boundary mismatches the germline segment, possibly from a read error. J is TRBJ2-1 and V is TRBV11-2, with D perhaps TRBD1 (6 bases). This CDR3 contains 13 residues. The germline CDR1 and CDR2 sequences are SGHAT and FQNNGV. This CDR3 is CASSLEGAAVRIF. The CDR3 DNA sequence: TGTGCCAGCAGCTTAGAGGGGGCGGCAGTCAGGATCTTC.

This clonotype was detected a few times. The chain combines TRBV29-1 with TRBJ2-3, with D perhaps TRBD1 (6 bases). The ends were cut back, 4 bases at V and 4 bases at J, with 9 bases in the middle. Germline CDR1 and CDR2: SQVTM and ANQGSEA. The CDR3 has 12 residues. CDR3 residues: CSVVEGADTQYF. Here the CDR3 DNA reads TGCAGCGTTGTTGAGGGGGCAGATACGCAGTATTTT.